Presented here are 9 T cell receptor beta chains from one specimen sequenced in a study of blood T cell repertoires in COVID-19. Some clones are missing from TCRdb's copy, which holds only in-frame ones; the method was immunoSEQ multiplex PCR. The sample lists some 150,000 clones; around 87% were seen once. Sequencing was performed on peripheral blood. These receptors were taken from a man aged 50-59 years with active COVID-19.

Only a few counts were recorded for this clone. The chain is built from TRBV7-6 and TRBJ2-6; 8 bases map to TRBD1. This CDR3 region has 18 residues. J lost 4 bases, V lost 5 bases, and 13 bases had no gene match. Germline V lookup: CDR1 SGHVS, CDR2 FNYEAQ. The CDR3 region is CASSPLEQGGLGANVLTF. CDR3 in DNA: TGTGCCAGCAGCCCCCTCGAACAGGGGGGCCTCGGGGCCAACGTCCTGACTTTC.

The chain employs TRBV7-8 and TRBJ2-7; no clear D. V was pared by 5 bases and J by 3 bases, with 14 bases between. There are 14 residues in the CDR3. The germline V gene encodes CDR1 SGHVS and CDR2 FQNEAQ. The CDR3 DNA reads TGTGCCAGCAGCGCCCCGAGGAGCTACTACGAGCAGTACTTC. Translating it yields CASSAPRSYYEQYF.

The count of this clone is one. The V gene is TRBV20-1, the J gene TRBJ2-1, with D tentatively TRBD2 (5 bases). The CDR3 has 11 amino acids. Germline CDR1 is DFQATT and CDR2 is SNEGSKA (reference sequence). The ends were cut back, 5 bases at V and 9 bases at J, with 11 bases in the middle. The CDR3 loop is CSAPGDVEQFF. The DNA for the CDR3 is TGCAGTGCTCCCGGGGATGTTGAGCAGTTCTTC.

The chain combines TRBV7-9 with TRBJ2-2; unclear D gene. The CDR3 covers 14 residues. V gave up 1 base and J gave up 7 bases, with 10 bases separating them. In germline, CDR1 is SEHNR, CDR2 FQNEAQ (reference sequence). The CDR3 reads CASSLDLLVGELFF. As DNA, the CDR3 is TGTGCCAGCAGCTTAGACCTACTGGTCGGGGAGCTGTTTTTT.

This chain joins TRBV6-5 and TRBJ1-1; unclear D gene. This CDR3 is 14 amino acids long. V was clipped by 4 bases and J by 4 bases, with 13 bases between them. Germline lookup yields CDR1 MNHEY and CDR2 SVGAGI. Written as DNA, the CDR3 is TGTGCCAGCAGTTCCAACTCGGGGAGCACTGAAGCTTTCTTT. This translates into CASSSNSGSTEAFF.

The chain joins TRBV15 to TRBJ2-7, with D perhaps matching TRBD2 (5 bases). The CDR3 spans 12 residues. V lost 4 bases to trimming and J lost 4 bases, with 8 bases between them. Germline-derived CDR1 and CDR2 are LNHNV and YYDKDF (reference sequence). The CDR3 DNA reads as TGTGCCACCAGCACCGGGGATTACGAGCAGTACTTC. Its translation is CATSTGDYEQYF.

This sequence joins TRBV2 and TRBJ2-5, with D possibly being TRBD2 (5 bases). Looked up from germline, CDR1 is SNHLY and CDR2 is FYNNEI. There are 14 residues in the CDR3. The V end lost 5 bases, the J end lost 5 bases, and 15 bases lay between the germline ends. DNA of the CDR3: TGTGCCAGCAGTAGAGGGTCTGATGCTGAGACCCAGTACTTC. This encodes CASSRGSDAETQYF.

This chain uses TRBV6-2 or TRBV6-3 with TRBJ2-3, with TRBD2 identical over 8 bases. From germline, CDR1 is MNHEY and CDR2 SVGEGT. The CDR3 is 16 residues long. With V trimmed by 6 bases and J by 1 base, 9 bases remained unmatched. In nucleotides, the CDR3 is TGTGCCAGCAGCCCCGAGCGGGGGCTTGGCACAGATACGCAGTATTTT. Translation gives CASSPERGLGTDTQYF.

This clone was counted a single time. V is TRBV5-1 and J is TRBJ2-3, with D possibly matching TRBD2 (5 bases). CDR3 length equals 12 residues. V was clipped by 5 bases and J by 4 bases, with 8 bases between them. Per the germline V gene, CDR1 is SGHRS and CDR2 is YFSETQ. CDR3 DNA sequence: TGCGCCAGCAGACTCGGGGCAGATACGCAGTATTTT. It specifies CASRLGADTQYF. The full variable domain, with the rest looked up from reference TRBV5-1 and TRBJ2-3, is KAGVTQTPRYLIKTRGQQVTLSCSPISGHRSVSWYQQTPGQGLQFLFEYFSETQRNKGNFPGRFSGRQFSNSRSEMNVSTLELGDSALYLCASRLGADTQYFGPGTRLTVL.